This entry features one TCR beta chain sequence. This entry is derived from a study of shared clonotypes between healthy human individuals. CDR3 length equals 13 residues. V shed 4 bases and J shed 2 bases, with 8 bases lying between them. Germline values: CDR1 MNHEY, CDR2 SVGAGI. The assay was immunoSEQ multiplex PCR, and TCRdb's table has in-frame clones only and misses some. Among some 2,100,000 clones listed, about 94% were seen once. The source material was naive CD4+ T cells sorted from blood. Documented subset: CD45RA+ positively selected. The source of this sequence is a man younger than 35 in good health. V gene TRBV6-5 combines with J gene TRBJ1-1; D unclear. The chain's CDR3 is CASSSSPNTEAFF. The CDR3 coding sequence is TGTGCCAGCAGTTCATCACCAAACACTGAAGCTTTCTTT.